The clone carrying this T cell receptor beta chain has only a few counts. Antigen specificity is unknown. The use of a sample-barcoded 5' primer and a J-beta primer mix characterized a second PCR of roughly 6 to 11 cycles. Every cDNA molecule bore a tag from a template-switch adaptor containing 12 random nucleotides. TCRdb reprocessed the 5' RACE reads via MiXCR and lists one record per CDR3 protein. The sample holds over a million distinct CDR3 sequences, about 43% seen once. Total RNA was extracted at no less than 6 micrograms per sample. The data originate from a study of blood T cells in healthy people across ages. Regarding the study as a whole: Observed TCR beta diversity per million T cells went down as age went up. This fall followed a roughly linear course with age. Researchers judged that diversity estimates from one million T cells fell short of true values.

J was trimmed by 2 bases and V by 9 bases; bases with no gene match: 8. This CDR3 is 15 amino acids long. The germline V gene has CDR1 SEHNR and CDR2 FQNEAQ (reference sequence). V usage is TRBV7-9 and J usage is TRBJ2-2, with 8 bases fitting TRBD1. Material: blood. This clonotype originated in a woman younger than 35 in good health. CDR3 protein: CASGAGQVNTGELFF. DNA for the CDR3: TGTGCCAGTGGGGCGGGACAGGTTAACACCGGGGAGCTGTTTTTT. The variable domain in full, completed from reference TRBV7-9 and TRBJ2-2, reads DTGVSQNPRHKITKRGQNVTFRCDPISEHNRLYWYRQTLGQGPEFLTYFQNEAQLEKSRLLSDRFSAERPKGSFSTLEIQRTEQGDSAMYLCASGAGQVNTGELFFGEGSRLTVL.